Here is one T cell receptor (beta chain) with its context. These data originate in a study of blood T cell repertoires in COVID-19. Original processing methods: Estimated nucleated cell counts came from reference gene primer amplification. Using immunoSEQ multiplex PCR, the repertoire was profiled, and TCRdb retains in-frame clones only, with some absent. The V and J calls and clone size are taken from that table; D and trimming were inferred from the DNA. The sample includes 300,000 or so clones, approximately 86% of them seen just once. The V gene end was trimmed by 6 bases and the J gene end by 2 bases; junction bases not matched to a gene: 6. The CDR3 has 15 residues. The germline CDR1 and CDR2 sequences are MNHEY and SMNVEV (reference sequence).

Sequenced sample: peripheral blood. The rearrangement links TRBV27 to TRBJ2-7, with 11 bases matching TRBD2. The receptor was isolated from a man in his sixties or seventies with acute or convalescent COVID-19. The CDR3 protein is CASSRMGLAAYEQYF. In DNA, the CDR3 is TGTGCCAGCAGCCGGATGGGACTAGCGGCCTACGAGCAGTACTTC.